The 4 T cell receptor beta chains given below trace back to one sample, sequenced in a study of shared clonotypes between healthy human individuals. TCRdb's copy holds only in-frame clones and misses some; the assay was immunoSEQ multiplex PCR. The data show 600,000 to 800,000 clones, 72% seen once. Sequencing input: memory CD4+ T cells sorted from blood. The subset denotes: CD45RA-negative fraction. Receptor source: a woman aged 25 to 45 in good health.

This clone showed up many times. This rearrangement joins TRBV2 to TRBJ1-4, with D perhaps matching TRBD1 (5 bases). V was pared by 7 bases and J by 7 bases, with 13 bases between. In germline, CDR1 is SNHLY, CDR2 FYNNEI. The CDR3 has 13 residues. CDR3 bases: TGTGCCAGCACTAAGGGGCCGAGTGAAAAACTGTTTTTT. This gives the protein CASTKGPSEKLFF.

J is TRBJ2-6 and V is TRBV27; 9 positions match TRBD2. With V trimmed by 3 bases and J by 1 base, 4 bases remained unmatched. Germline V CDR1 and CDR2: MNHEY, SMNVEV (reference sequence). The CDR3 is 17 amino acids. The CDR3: CASSFRLAGSGANVLTF. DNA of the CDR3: TGTGCCAGCAGTTTTCGTCTAGCGGGGTCTGGGGCCAACGTCCTGACTTTC. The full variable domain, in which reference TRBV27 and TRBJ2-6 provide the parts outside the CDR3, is EAQVTQNPRYLITVTGKKLTVTCSQNMNHEYMSWYRQDPGLGLRQIYYSMNVEVTDKGDVPEGYKVSRKEKRNFPLILESPSPNQTSLYFCASSFRLAGSGANVLTFGAGSRLTVL.

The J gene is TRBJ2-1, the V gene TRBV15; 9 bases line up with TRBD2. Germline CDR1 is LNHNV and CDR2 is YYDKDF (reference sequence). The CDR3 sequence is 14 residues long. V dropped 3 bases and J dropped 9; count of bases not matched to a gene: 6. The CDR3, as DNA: TGTGCCACCAGCAGTGGGACTAGCTACGGTGAGCAGTTCTTC. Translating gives CATSSGTSYGEQFF.

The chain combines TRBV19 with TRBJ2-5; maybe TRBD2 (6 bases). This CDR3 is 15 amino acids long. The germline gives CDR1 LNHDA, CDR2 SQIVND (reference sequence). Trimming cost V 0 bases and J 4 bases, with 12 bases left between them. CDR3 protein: CASSIDRGRRETQYF. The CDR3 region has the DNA TGTGCCAGTAGTATAGATCGGGGGAGACGAGAGACCCAGTACTTC.